This T cell receptor beta chain was observed in a study of molecular identifiers for immune sequencing clone quantification. Germline V gives CDR1 SGDLS, CDR2 YYNGEE. The CDR3 runs to 15 residues. In the case of this clonotype: The junction shows a germline mismatch at one end, possibly a read error.

TCRdb reprocessed the PCR reads via MiXCR and lists one record per CDR3 protein. The data show approximately 54,000 distinct CDR3 sequences, with 25% seen just once and 1.9% held by the top ten. The sequenced sample was naive CD8+ T cells from blood, with Jurkat cell RNA spiked in. Subset defined: FACS-sorted CD8+CD4-CCR7+CD45RA+ naive T cells. The sequence came from a human donor in good health. Some libraries in this study had Jurkat cell RNA spiked in. This chain joins TRBV9 and TRBJ2-3, with D possibly matching TRBD1 (5 bases). The CDR3 loop reads CARSPAEEGADTQYF. The CDR3 nucleotides read TGTGCCCGCAGTCCCGCGGAAGAAGGGGCAGATACGCAGTATTTT. Drawing the rest from reference TRBV9 and TRBJ2-3, the complete variable domain is DSGVTQTPKHLITATGQRVTLRCSPRSGDLSVYWYQQSLDQGLQFLIQYYNGEERAKGNILERFSAQQFPDLHSELNLSSLELGDSALYFCARSPAEEGADTQYFGPGTRLTVL.